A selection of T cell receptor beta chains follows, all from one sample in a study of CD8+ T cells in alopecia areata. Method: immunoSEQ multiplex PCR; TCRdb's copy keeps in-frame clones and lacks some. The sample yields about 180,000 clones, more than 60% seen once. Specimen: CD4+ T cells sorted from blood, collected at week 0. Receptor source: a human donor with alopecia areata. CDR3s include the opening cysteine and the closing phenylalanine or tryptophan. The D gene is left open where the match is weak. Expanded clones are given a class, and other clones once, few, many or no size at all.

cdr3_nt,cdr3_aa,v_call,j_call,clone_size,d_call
TGTGCCTGGAGTTTCGGACAAAGAACTGGAAACACCATATATTTT,CAWSFGQRTGNTIYF,TRBV30,TRBJ1-3,.,.
TGCAGCGTTACGACAGACAGTTCCTACGAGCAGTACTTC,CSVTTDSSYEQYF,TRBV29-1,TRBJ2-7,.,.
TGTGCCAGCAGTGGACAGGGGTTCACTGAAGCTTTCTTT,CASSGQGFTEAFF,TRBV2,TRBJ1-1,.,TRBD1
TGCAGCGTCACCCCCCAAGAGACCCAGTACTTC,CSVTPQETQYF,TRBV29-1,TRBJ2-5,.,.
TGTGCCAGCAGTCCCTACAGGGGGAGCAATCAGCCCCAGCATTTT,CASSPYRGSNQPQHF,TRBV7-2,TRBJ1-5,once,TRBD1
TGTGCCAGCAGCTTAGCGCTAGCGGGGGGGCGCAATGAGCAGTTCTTC,CASSLALAGGRNEQFF,TRBV7-7,TRBJ2-1,.,TRBD2
TGTGCCAGCAGTTACCGCAGGGGCGGGTTCACTGAAGCTTTCTTT,CASSYRRGGFTEAFF,TRBV6-5,TRBJ1-1,once,.
TGTGCCTGGAGTGCCCCCCCCAATGAGCAGTTCTTC,CAWSAPPNEQFF,TRBV30,TRBJ2-1,.,.
TGCGCCAGCAGCCCGGGACTAGCGGGTCAAGAGACCCAGTACTTC,CASSPGLAGQETQYF,TRBV5-1,TRBJ2-5,.,TRBD2
TGTGCCAGCGGACTGGGACTAGGAGACGAGCAGTACTTC,CASGLGLGDEQYF,TRBV6-1,TRBJ2-7,.,TRBD2
TGTGCCAGCAGTTACTCGCATGAAGCTTTCTTT,CASSYSHEAFF,TRBV6-5,TRBJ1-1,.,.
TGTGCCAGCTCCCCGGGGAGGGGGTATTCACCCCTCCACTTT,CASSPGRGYSPLHF,TRBV19,TRBJ1-6,.,.
TGTGCCAGCAGCTTAGATTGGGGCAACACTGAAGCTTTCTTT,CASSLDWGNTEAFF,TRBV11-2,TRBJ1-1,.,.
TGTGCCAGCAGCCGGACAGATATTACAGATACGCAGTATTTT,CASSRTDITDTQYF,TRBV5-6,TRBJ2-3,.,.
TGTGCCTGGAGCGGAGGGATCACAGATACGCAGTATTTT,CAWSGGITDTQYF,TRBV30,TRBJ2-3,.,.
TGCAGTGCTAGAGATCCAGATACGCAGTATTTT,CSARDPDTQYF,TRBV20-1,TRBJ2-3,.,.
TGTGCCAGCAGTGGCGCAGGGACCTCTAATTCACCCCTCCACTTT,CASSGAGTSNSPLHF,TRBV25-1,TRBJ1-6,.,.
TGCAGCGTTGTTCTGAACACTGAAGCTTTCTTT,CSVVLNTEAFF,TRBV29-1,TRBJ1-1,few,.
TGCGCCAGCAGCCAAGAACGACAGGGGACCTACAATGAGCAGTTCTTC,CASSQERQGTYNEQFF,TRBV4-1,TRBJ2-1,.,TRBD1
TGCGCCAGCAGCTTGGCCCCAGGGGGCTACGAGCAGTACTTC,CASSLAPGGYEQYF,TRBV5-1,TRBJ2-7,.,TRBD1
TGTGCCAGCAGTCCACGGACAGGATCAGCCAAAAACATTCAGTACTTC,CASSPRTGSAKNIQYF,TRBV28,TRBJ2-4,.,TRBD1
TGTGCCAGTAGTCGGATAATGGGACAGGGGGCCAATGAGCAGTTCTTC,CASSRIMGQGANEQFF,TRBV19,TRBJ2-1,.,TRBD1
TGTGCCAGCAAGGGGGGCATTTCCGCATCTGTCTTT,CASKGGISASVF,TRBV25-1,TRBJ2-3,.,.
TGCGCCAGCAGCCACCAATACAGGGACCACACTGAAGCTTTCTTT,CASSHQYRDHTEAFF,TRBV4-3,TRBJ1-1,.,.
TGCAGCGTTGACGGACCGGAGGGCACTGAAGCTTTCTTT,CSVDGPEGTEAFF,TRBV29-1,TRBJ1-1,.,.
TGCGCCAGCAGCCAAGAAGCAGGCTCACCCCTCCACTTT,CASSQEAGSPLHF,TRBV4-3,TRBJ1-6,few,.
TGTGCCAGCTCACCACGGGGGACGGGCGGCTACACCTTC,CASSPRGTGGYTF,TRBV18,TRBJ1-2,.,.
TGTGCCTGGAGTGTACTAGCAGGGAGGGGAGATACGCAGTATTTT,CAWSVLAGRGDTQYF,TRBV30,TRBJ2-3,.,TRBD2
TGCAGCGTTGTTGGAGACAGGGTGGGTGGCTACACCTTC,CSVVGDRVGGYTF,TRBV29-1,TRBJ1-2,.,TRBD1
TGTGCCAGGTCCCAGGGACTCGATAATTCACCCCTCCACTTT,CARSQGLDNSPLHF,TRBV2,TRBJ1-6,few,.
TGTGCCAGCAGCCGAACAGGGACGAGCACTGAAGCTTTCTTT,CASSRTGTSTEAFF,TRBV14,TRBJ1-1,once,.
TGTGCCAGCAGCGTGGGGACTAGCTTCGCAGATACGCAGTATTTT,CASSVGTSFADTQYF,TRBV9,TRBJ2-3,few,TRBD2
TGTGCCTGGAGTGAAGGGGTTTACTATGGCTACACCTTC,CAWSEGVYYGYTF,TRBV30,TRBJ1-2,many,.
TGCGCCAGCAGCCAAGATCTGGGGGGGAGCTCCTACAATGAGCAGTTCTTC,CASSQDLGGSSYNEQFF,TRBV4-3,TRBJ2-1,.,TRBD2
TGTGCCAGCAGCGACGGACAGGGGGTGGGGGCTTTCTTT,CASSDGQGVGAFF,TRBV2,TRBJ1-1,.,TRBD1
TGTGCCAGCAGTGCGCAGGCAGGCACTGAAGCTTTCTTT,CASSAQAGTEAFF,TRBV2,TRBJ1-1,.,.
TGTGCCAGCAGTTCACTGGACAGGACCGGGGAGCTGTTTTTT,CASSSLDRTGELFF,TRBV7-2,TRBJ2-2,.,TRBD1
TGTGCCAGCAGCTTGTGGGGAGGGGGCTACACCTTC,CASSLWGGGYTF,TRBV5-4,TRBJ1-2,.,.
TGCAGCGTTGCCGATCCAGGATCCGTGCCCCAGCATTTT,CSVADPGSVPQHF,TRBV29-1,TRBJ1-5,.,.
TGTGCCACCAGCAGAGATCACGGGGTCGGCGAGCAGTACTTC,CATSRDHGVGEQYF,TRBV15,TRBJ2-7,.,.
TGTGCCAGCAGCGTAGCTGAGGGGGGCTACGAGCAGTACTTC,CASSVAEGGYEQYF,TRBV9,TRBJ2-7,.,.
TGTGCCACCAGCAGAGCCGGCTCTTTAGATACGCAGTATTTT,CATSRAGSLDTQYF,TRBV15,TRBJ2-3,.,.
TGCGCCAGCAGCCAAGATTTCAGGGCTTGGGAAAAACTGTTTTTT,CASSQDFRAWEKLFF,TRBV4-3,TRBJ1-4,once,.